Shown below are 24 T cell receptor beta chains from a single sample sequenced in a study of cytomegalovirus exposure and HLA in healthy donors. Researchers ran the PCR with 60 Vbeta and 13 Jbeta primers. Assay used: immunoSEQ multiplex PCR; TCRdb lists only in-frame clones, some missing. Here the sample spans some 170,000 clones, about 80% being singletons. Material: PBMCs. The source of these receptors is a woman aged 45-65 years in good health and CMV-seronegative.

This chain joins TRBV27 and TRBJ1-2; perhaps TRBD1 as D (6 bases). The CDR3 is 16 residues long. Trimming stripped 5 bases from V and 0 bases from J, with 16 bases between. Per the germline V gene, CDR1 is MNHEY and CDR2 is SMNVEV (reference sequence). CDR3 protein: CASSRDRQEANYGYTF. The CDR3 DNA is TGTGCCAGCAGTCGGGACCGACAGGAGGCTAACTATGGCTACACCTTC.

The rearrangement links TRBV5-1 to TRBJ2-7; 7 nucleotides line up with TRBD1. Looked up from germline, CDR1 is SGHRS and CDR2 is YFSETQ. The junction had 5 bases not matched to a gene; V was cut back by 2 bases and J by 6 bases. The CDR3 consists of 13 residues. The CDR3 DNA follows: TGCGCCAGCAGCTTCACAGGGGTTAGCGAGCAGTACTTC. It translates to CASSFTGVSEQYF.

The chain couples TRBV2 to TRBJ1-2; no reliable D call. CDR1 and CDR2 (germline): SNHLY, FYNNEI. This CDR3 spans 14 amino acids. V was trimmed by 7 bases and J by 0 bases, leaving 12 bases between them. CDR3 amino acids: CASNVPGPNYGYTF. The CDR3 DNA reads as TGTGCCAGCAATGTTCCAGGTCCTAACTATGGCTACACCTTC.

The rearrangement uses TRBV5-4 and TRBJ2-7; 9 bases are shared with TRBD1. The CDR3 spans 15 residues. V shed 4 bases and J 4 bases; nucleotides not matched to a gene: 9. The germline gives CDR1 SGHNT, CDR2 YYREEE (reference sequence). CDR3 sequence: CASSPRQGGLYEQYF. The CDR3 nucleotides are TGTGCCAGCAGCCCCCGACAGGGGGGGTTGTACGAGCAGTACTTC.

The chain joins TRBV4-2 to TRBJ2-7; perhaps TRBD1 as D (5 bases). The V end lost 3 bases, the J end lost 0 bases, and 18 bases lay between the germline ends. This CDR3 has 17 amino acids. The V gene's germline CDR1 is LGHNA and CDR2 YNFKEQ. The CDR3 here is CASSQKSQDTYSYEQYF. CDR3 in DNA: TGTGCCAGCAGCCAGAAGTCACAGGATACGTACTCCTACGAGCAGTACTTC.

The chain recombines TRBV15 with TRBJ1-4; D may be TRBD1 (5 bases). This CDR3 spans 16 amino acids. Germline CDR1 reads LNHNV; CDR2 reads YYDKDF (reference sequence). Deletions cut 0 bases from V and 0 bases from J, with 8 bases between. CDR3 nucleotide sequence: TGTGCCACCAGCAGAGATTGGGGCGCAACTAATGAAAAACTGTTTTTT. Protein: CATSRDWGATNEKLFF.

This clone is a singleton in its sample. The chain carries TRBV13 and TRBJ2-7, with 9 bases fitting TRBD1. Germline CDR1 reads PRHDT; CDR2 reads FYEKMQ (reference sequence). V was pared by 5 bases and J by 5 bases, with 10 bases of the junction left unmatched. This CDR3 is 15 amino acids long. The CDR3: CASSLTGQGKNEQYF. CDR3 in DNA: TGTGCCAGCAGCCTAACGGGACAGGGTAAGAACGAGCAGTACTTC.

The chain carries TRBV6-5 and TRBJ1-5, with 10 bases identical to TRBD1. Germline V CDR1 and CDR2: MNHEY, SVGAGI. V lost 3 bases and J lost 4; bases outside the gene matches: 6. This CDR3 comprises 16 residues. DNA for the CDR3: TGTGCCAGCAGTTATATGACAGGGGGCGAGAATCAGCCCCAGCATTTT. It yields the protein CASSYMTGGENQPQHF.

The chain carries TRBV28 and TRBJ2-1; 10 positions match TRBD2. Germline assignment: CDR1 MDHEN and CDR2 SYDVKM. The CDR3 extends over 16 amino acids. V trimming: 7 bases; J trimming: 0 bases; junction bases outside the gene matches: 6. The CDR3 DNA sequence: TGTGCCAGCAACCCGACTAGCGGGTACTCCTACAATGAGCAGTTCTTC. It specifies CASNPTSGYSYNEQFF.

This chain connects TRBV11-3 to TRBJ1-4; no definite D call. Trimming took off 5 bases at V and 3 bases at J, with 7 bases between the two ends. Germline loops: CDR1 SGHNT, CDR2 YENEEA. The CDR3 has 13 residues. The DNA of the CDR3 is TGTGCCAGCAGCCTATTTCCTAATGAAAAACTGTTTTTT. It yields the protein CASSLFPNEKLFF.

This chain joins TRBV7-9 and TRBJ2-7; a possible D gene is TRBD1 (5 bases). Germline V lookup: CDR1 SEHNR, CDR2 FQNEAQ (reference sequence). V was trimmed by 0 bases and J by 4 bases, leaving 7 bases between them. The CDR3 has 13 residues. The CDR3 DNA is TGTGCCAGCAGCTTAGCAGGGGTTTACGAGCAGTACTTC. This encodes CASSLAGVYEQYF.

This clone was seen a handful of times. V usage is TRBV21-1 and J usage is TRBJ1-2; no DNA check was done on the table's D call, TRBD1. TRBV21-1 is labeled a pseudogene. The CDR3 loop spans 13 amino acids. The CDR3 here is CASSNWTGGFYTF. As DNA, the CDR3 is TGTGCCAGCAGCAATTGGACAGGGGGATTCTACACCTTC.

V usage is TRBV2 and J usage is TRBJ2-2; perhaps TRBD1 as D (5 bases). There are 14 residues in the CDR3. In germline, CDR1 is SNHLY, CDR2 FYNNEI. V lost 6 bases, J lost 6 bases, and 14 bases lay in between. Here the CDR3 reads CASRGSRAAGELFF. CDR3 nucleotide sequence: TGTGCCAGCAGAGGGTCCAGGGCGGCCGGGGAGCTGTTTTTT.

The V gene is TRBV19, the J gene TRBJ1-1, with D unclear. The CDR3 is 14 residues long. Trimming removed 9 bases from V and 0 bases from J, with 14 bases in between. CDR1 is LNHDA, CDR2 SQIVND, per germline (reference sequence). The CDR3 region is CASRGGSLNTEAFF. In DNA, the CDR3 is TGTGCCAGCCGAGGAGGCAGCCTGAACACTGAAGCTTTCTTT.

This clone was recorded only once. J is TRBJ2-7 and V is TRBV5-1, with 8 bases matching TRBD2. V was clipped by 2 bases and J by 3 bases; unmatched bases: 10. CDR3 length: 16 amino acids. Germline CDR1 is SGHRS and CDR2 is YFSETQ. CDR3 in DNA: TGCGCCAGCAGCTTCAGCACTAGCGGTACTAACTACGAGCAGTACTTC. Translation: CASSFSTSGTNYEQYF.

This chain connects TRBV11-2 to TRBJ2-2; D is perhaps TRBD2 (6 bases). V lost 1 base and J 2 bases, leaving 8 bases between the germline ends. The CDR3 sequence is 15 residues long. The V gene's germline CDR1 is SGHAT and CDR2 FQNNGV. CDR3 nucleotides: TGTGCCAGCAGCTTAGCGGGAGTCAACACCGGGGAGCTGTTTTTT. It translates to CASSLAGVNTGELFF.

The chain links TRBV18 to TRBJ2-5; TRBD1 is a possible D gene (5 bases). This CDR3 region has 13 residues. The V gene's germline CDR1 is KGHSH and CDR2 LQKENI. V lost 2 bases to trimming and J lost 5 bases, with 9 bases between them. The CDR3 DNA is TGTGCCAGCTCACCAGTGGGGCGGGAGACCCAGTACTTC. It encodes CASSPVGRETQYF. The full variable domain, completed using reference TRBV18 and TRBJ2-5, is NAGVMQNPRHLVRRRGQEARLRCSPMKGHSHVYWYRQLPEEGLKFMVYLQKENIIDESGMPKERFSAEFPKEGPSILRIQQVVRGDSAAYFCASSPVGRETQYFGPGTRLLVL.

The chain recombines TRBV6-1 with TRBJ2-1; TRBD2 matches at 7 bases. CDR1 and CDR2 (germline): MNHNS, SASEGT. V was clipped by 6 bases and J by 5 bases; unmatched bases: 7. The CDR3 consists of 14 residues. CDR3 in amino acids: CASSRLAVDNEQFF. The CDR3 region has the DNA TGTGCCAGCAGCCGACTAGCCGTGGACAATGAGCAGTTCTTC.

The chain couples TRBV11-3 to TRBJ1-1; D may be TRBD1 (5 bases). With 6 bases removed from V and 3 bases from J, the gap between germline ends came to 17 bases. The germline V gene has CDR1 SGHNT and CDR2 YENEEA. The CDR3 covers 15 residues. CDR3 in DNA: TGTGCCAGCAGTTCCGCCGGGGGGGTAGACACTGAAGCTTTCTTT. Translating it yields CASSSAGGVDTEAFF.

The J gene is TRBJ1-1, the V gene TRBV5-6; 10 bases are a match to TRBD1. The CDR3 runs to 16 residues. J was trimmed by 4 bases and V by 4 bases; bases with no gene match: 10. CDR1 and CDR2 (germline): SGHDT, YYEEEE. The CDR3 region has the DNA TGTGCCAGCAGCACTTCCGGGACAGGGGAGATCACTGAAGCTTTCTTT. Translated: CASSTSGTGEITEAFF.

The V call is TRBV9, the J call TRBJ1-2, with D unclear. The V end was cut by 3 bases, the J end by 1 base, with 7 bases between. This CDR3 region has 13 residues. CDR1 is SGDLS, CDR2 YYNGEE, per germline. DNA for the CDR3: TGTGCCAGCAGCGAGCAGGATAACTATGGCTACACCTTC. Residues: CASSEQDNYGYTF. The entire variable domain, with the rest obtained from reference TRBV9 and TRBJ1-2, is as follows: DSGVTQTPKHLITATGQRVTLRCSPRSGDLSVYWYQQSLDQGLQFLIQYYNGEERAKGNILERFSAQQFPDLHSELNLSSLELGDSALYFCASSEQDNYGYTFGSGTRLTVV.

This chain connects TRBV28 to TRBJ2-7; D is perhaps TRBD1 (6 bases). Trimming took off 5 bases at V and 2 bases at J, with 16 bases between the two ends. Germline CDR1 and CDR2: MDHEN and SYDVKM. The CDR3 has 15 amino acids. The DNA for the CDR3 is TGTGCCAGCAGTCCAGGCAGGGGACCCCCCTACGAGCAGTACTTC. It specifies CASSPGRGPPYEQYF.

The gene calls are TRBV5-6 and TRBJ2-7; 13 positions match TRBD2. CDR3 size: 15 residues. J gave up 5 bases and V 3 bases, and 5 bases lay outside the gene matches. Germline V gives CDR1 SGHDT, CDR2 YYEEEE. CDR3 loop: CASSWTSGRIDEQYF. In DNA form, the CDR3 reads TGTGCCAGCAGCTGGACTAGCGGGAGAATTGACGAGCAGTACTTC.

This chain uses TRBV7-9 with TRBJ2-5; D is possibly TRBD2 (6 bases). V was pared by 5 bases and J by 3 bases, with 25 bases between. Germline-derived CDR1 and CDR2 are SEHNR and FQNEAQ (reference sequence). This CDR3 region has 18 residues. This CDR3 is CASSLNPGLVTPKETQYF. The CDR3 nucleotides read TGTGCCAGCAGCCTAAATCCGGGACTGGTAACCCCGAAAGAGACCCAGTACTTC.